The clone carrying this T cell receptor beta chain was found a few times. Other DNA sequences in the sample encode the same CDR3. The data originate from a study of metastatic and nonmetastatic thyroid tumors. Background on the study: From malignant and benign thyroid patients, repertoires in blood and in tumor or nodule tissue were compared.

TCRdb redid the clone calls on the PCR reads using MiXCR. The sample has tens of thousands of clones, about a third seen once. The entire patient cohort was treatment-naive prior to thyroid surgery. The sequencing input was tumor tissue. This TCR was recovered from a female donor with papillary thyroid cancer or a benign thyroid nodule (not recorded which). Some clones in this sample may be carry-over from other donors' samples.

Here the CDR3 reads CASSYGFNYGYTF. The CDR3 DNA follows: TGTGCCAGCAGTTACGGCTTTAACTATGGCTACACCTTC. The J gene is TRBJ1-2, the V gene TRBV6-2 or TRBV6-3; the D is unclear. Looked up from germline, CDR1 is MNHEY and CDR2 is SVGEGT. The CDR3 has 13 amino acids. Trimming removed 2 bases at V and 1 base at J, with 5 bases between.